The source of this T cell receptor (beta chain) is a study of T-cell memory formation after mild COVID-19. The CDR3 spans 12 residues. Germline V lookup: CDR1 SQVTM, CDR2 ANQGSEA. Trimming took off 4 bases at V and 2 bases at J, with 7 bases between the two ends. This clonotype was seen ten or more times. Each CDR3 protein is one row after TCRdb ran MiXCR on the 5' RACE reads. The table lists about 130,000 distinct CDR3 sequences, approximately 6.3% of them singletons. Source material: PBMCs or a T cell subset sorted from them (not recorded which). The chain uses TRBV29-1 and TRBJ2-3; D perhaps matches TRBD1 (5 bases). The receptor's source is an adult woman who had mild COVID-19 (a few samples of this study predate the infection). Cell type and time point are not known. The CDR3 DNA reads as TGCAGCGTTGCAGGGCACACAGATACGCAGTATTTT. It translates to CSVAGHTDTQYF.